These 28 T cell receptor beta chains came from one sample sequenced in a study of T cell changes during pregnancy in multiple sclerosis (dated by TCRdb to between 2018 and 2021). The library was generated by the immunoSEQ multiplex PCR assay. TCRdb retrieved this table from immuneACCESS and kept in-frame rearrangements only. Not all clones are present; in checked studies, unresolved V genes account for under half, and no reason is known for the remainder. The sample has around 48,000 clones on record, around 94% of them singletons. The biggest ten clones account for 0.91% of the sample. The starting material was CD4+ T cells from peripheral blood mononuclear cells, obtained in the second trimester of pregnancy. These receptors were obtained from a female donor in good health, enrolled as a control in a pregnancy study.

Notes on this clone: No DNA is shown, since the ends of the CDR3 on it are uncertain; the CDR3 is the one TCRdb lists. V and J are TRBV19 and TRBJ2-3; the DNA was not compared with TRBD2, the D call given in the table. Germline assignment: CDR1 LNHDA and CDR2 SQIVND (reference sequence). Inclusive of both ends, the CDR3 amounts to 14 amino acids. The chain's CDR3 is CASTSAGRTDTQYF.

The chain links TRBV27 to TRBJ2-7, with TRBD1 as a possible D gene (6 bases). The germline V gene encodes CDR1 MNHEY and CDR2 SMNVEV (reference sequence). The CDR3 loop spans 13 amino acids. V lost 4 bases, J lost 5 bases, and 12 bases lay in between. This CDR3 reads CASSWGLRNEQYF. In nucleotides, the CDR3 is TGTGCCAGCAGTTGGGGGCTTAGGAACGAGCAGTACTTC.

The CDR3 reads CASSGEGQGAWEQYF. DNA of the CDR3: TGTGCCAGCAGCGGGGAGGGACAGGGGGCATGGGAGCAGTACTTC. J is TRBJ2-7 and V is TRBV2, with 12 bases lining up with TRBD1. Germline V gives CDR1 SNHLY, CDR2 FYNNEI. The CDR3 covers 15 residues. Trimming took 6 bases from V and 7 from J; bases not matched to a gene: 10.

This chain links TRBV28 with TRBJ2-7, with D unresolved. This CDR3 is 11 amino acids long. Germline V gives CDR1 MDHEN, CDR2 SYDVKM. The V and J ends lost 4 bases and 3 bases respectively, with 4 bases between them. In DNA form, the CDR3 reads TGTGCCAGCAGTTCCCTCTACGAGCAGTACTTC. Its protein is CASSSLYEQYF.

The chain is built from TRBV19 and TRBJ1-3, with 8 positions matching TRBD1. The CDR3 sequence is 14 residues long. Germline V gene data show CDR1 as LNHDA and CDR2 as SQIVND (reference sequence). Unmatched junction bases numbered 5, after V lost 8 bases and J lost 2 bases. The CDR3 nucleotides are TGTGCCAGTTCCTGGACAGGGACTGGAAACACCATATATTTT. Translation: CASSWTGTGNTIYF.

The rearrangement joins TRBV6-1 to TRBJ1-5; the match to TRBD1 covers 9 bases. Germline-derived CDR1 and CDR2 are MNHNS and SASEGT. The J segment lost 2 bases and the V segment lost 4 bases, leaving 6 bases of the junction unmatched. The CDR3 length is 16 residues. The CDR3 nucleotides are TGTGCCAGCAGTGTGGACAGGGGATCGGGCAATCAGCCCCAGCATTTT. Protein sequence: CASSVDRGSGNQPQHF.

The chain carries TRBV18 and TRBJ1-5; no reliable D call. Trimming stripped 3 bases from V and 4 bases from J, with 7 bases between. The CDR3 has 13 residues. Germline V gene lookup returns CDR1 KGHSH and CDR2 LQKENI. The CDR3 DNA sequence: TGTGCCAGCTCACCTCGAGAAAATCAGCCCCAGCATTTT. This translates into CASSPRENQPQHF.

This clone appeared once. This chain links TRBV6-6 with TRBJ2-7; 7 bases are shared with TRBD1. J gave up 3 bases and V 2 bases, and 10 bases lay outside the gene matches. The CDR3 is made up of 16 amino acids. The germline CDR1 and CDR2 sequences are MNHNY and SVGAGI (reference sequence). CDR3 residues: CASSYGSGTELYEQYF. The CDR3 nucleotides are TGTGCCAGCAGTTACGGGTCTGGGACAGAACTCTACGAGCAGTACTTC.

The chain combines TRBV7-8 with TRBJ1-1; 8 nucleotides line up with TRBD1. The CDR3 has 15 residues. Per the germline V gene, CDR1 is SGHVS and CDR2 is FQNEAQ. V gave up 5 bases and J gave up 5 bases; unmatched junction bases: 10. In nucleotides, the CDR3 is TGTGCCAGCAGCAGATTTACAGGGGGTGGTACTGAAGCTTTCTTT. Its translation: CASSRFTGGGTEAFF.

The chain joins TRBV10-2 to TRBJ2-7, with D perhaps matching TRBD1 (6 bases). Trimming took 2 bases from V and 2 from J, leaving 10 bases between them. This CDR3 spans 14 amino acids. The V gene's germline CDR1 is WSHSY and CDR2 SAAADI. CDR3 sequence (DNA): TGCGCCAGCAGTGAGGGCAGGGGCCCCTACGAGCAGTACTTC. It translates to CASSEGRGPYEQYF.

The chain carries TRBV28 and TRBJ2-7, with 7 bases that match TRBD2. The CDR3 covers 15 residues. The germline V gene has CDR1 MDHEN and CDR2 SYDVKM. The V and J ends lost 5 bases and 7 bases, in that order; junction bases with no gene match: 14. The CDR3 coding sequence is TGTGCCAGCAGTCTACCTAGTGGGAGGGCAGGGGAGCAGTACTTC. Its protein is CASSLPSGRAGEQYF.

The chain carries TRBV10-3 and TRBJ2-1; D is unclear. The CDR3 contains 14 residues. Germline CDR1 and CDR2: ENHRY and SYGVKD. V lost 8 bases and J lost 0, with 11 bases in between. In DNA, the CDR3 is TGTGCCATCCTGGGCGAAGGCTCCTACAATGAGCAGTTCTTC. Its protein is CAILGEGSYNEQFF.

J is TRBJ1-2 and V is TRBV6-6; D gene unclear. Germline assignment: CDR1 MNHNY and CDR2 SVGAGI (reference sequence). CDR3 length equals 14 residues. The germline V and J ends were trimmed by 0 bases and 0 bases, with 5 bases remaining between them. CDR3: CASSYSESNYGYTF. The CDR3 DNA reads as TGTGCCAGCAGTTACTCAGAGTCTAACTATGGCTACACCTTC.

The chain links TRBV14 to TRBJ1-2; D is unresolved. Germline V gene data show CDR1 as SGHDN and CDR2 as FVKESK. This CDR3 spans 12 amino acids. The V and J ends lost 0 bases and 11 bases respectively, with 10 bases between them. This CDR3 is CASSQDRRRYTF. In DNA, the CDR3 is TGTGCCAGCAGCCAAGATAGACGGAGATACACCTTC.

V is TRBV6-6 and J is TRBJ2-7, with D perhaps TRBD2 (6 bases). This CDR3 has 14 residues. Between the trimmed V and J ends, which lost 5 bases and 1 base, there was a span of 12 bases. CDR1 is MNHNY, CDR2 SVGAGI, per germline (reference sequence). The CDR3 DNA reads TGTGCCAGCAGTACCAGGAGGGGTTCCTACGAGCAGTACTTC. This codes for CASSTRRGSYEQYF.

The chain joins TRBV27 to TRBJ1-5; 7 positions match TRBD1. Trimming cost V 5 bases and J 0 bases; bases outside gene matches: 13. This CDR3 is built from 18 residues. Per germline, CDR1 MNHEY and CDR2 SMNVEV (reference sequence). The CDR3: CASSRQGQSIFSNQPQHF. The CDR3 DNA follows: TGTGCCAGCAGTCGTCAGGGACAGTCCATTTTTAGCAATCAGCCCCAGCATTTT.

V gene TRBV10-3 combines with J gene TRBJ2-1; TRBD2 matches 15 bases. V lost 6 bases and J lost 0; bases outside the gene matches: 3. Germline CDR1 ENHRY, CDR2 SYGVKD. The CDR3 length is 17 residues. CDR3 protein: CAIRGTSGGSSYNEQFF. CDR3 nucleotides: TGTGCCATCAGGGGGACTAGCGGGGGGAGCTCCTACAATGAGCAGTTCTTC.

CDR3 loop: CASSPIGVEEEETQYF. CDR3 coding DNA: TGTGCCAGCTCACCAATCGGGGTGGAGGAGGAAGAGACCCAGTACTTC. The V call is TRBV18, the J call TRBJ2-5; D possibly corresponds to TRBD2 (5 bases). Trimming removed 2 bases at V and 3 bases at J, with 16 bases between. Germline V gene sequence: CDR1 KGHSH, CDR2 LQKENI. The CDR3 loop spans 16 amino acids.

This CDR3 is CASSFGGLAGELFF. CDR3 bases: TGTGCCAGCAGCTTTGGAGGGTTAGCCGGGGAGCTGTTTTTT. V and J are TRBV5-6 and TRBJ2-2; possible D gene TRBD2, 6 bases. The V gene lost 2 bases and the J gene lost 6 bases, with 11 bases spanning the gap. Germline CDR1 SGHDT, CDR2 YYEEEE. CDR3 length: 14 amino acids.

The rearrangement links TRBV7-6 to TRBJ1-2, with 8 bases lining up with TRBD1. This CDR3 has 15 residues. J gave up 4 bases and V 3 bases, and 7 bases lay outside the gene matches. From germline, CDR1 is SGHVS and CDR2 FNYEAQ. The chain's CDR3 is CASSFRKDRVYGYTF. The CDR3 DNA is TGTGCCAGCAGCTTCCGTAAGGACAGGGTCTATGGCTACACCTTC.

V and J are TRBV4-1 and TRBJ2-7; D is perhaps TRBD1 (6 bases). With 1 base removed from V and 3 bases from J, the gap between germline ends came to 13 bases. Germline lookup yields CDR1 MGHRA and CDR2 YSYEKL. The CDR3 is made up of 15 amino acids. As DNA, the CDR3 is TGCGCCAGCAGCCAAGGCATTACAGGGATCTACGAGCAGTACTTC. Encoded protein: CASSQGITGIYEQYF.

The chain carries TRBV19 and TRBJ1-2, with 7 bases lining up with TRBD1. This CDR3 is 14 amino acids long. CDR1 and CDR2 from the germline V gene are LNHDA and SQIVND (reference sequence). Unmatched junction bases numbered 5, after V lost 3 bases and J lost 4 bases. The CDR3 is CASSIQGQAYGYTF. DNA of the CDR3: TGTGCCAGTAGTATCCAAGGACAGGCCTATGGCTACACCTTC.

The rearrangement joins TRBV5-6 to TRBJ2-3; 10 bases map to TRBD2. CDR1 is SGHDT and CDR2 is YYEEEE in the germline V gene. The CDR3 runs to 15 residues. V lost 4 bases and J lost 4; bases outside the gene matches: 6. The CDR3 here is CASSRLAGGSDTQYF. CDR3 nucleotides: TGTGCCAGCAGCCGGTTAGCGGGAGGCTCAGATACGCAGTATTTT.

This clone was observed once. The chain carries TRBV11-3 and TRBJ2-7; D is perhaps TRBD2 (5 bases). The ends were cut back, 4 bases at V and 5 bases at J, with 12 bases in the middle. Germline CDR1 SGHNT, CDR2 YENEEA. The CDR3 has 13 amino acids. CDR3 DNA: TGTGCCAGCAGCTCCGGGAATCTACACGAGCAGTACTTC. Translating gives CASSSGNLHEQYF.

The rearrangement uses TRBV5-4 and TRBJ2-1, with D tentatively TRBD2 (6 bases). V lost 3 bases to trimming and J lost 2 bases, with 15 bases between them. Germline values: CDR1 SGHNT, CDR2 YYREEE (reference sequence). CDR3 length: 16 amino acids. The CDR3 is CASSWTGGTAYNEQFF. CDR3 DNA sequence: TGTGCCAGCAGCTGGACTGGCGGGACTGCCTACAATGAGCAGTTCTTC.

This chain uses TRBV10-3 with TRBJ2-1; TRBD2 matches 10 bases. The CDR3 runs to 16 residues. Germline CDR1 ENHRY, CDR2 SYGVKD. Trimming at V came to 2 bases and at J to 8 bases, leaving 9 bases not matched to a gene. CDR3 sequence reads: CAISEGPSGSSDEQFF. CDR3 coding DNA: TGTGCCATCAGTGAGGGTCCTAGCGGGAGTTCCGATGAGCAGTTCTTC.

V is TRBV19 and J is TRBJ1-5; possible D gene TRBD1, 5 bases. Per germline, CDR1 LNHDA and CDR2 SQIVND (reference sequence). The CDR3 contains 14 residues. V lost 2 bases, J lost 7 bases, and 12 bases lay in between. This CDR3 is CASSISGGGQPQHF. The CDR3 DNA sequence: TGTGCCAGTAGTATATCGGGGGGAGGCCAGCCCCAGCATTTT. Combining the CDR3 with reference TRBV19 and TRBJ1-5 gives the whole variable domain DGGITQSPKYLFRKEGQNVTLSCEQNLNHDAMYWYRQDPGQGLRLIYYSQIVNDFQKGDIAEGYSVSREKKESFPLTVTSAQKNPTAFYLCASSISGGGQPQHFGDGTRLSIL.

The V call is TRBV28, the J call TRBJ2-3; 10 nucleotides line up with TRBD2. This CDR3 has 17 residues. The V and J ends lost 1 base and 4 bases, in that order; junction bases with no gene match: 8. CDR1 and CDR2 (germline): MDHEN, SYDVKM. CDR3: CASSLSPGTSVSDTQYF. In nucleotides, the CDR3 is TGTGCCAGCAGTTTATCCCCCGGGACTAGCGTGTCAGATACGCAGTATTTT.